The rows below give T cell receptor beta chains drawn from one sample of a study of T cell changes during pregnancy in multiple sclerosis. Sequenced by immunoSEQ multiplex PCR; TCRdb stores in-frame clones only, minus some. The sample yields about 75,000 clones, more than 70% seen once. The sequences come from peripheral blood, collected in the first trimester of pregnancy. These receptors came from a female donor in good health, enrolled as a control in a pregnancy study. Each CDR3 is given with its conserved first and last residue. The D gene is left open where the match is weak. Rows may omit the clone size; those that give it use once, few, many or a size class.

D gene,J gene,clone size,V gene,CDR3 protein,CDR3 DNA
-,TRBJ2-7,-,TRBV18,CASSPPLNRYYEQYF,TGTGCCAGCTCACCACCTCTTAACAGGTACTACGAGCAGTACTTC
-,TRBJ2-5,-,TRBV7-2,CASSPDPQKETQYF,TGTGCCAGCAGCCCCGATCCTCAGAAGGAGACCCAGTACTTC
-,TRBJ1-5,-,TRBV5-3,CARSTTGASNQPQHF,TGTGCCAGAAGCACGACAGGAGCTAGCAATCAGCCCCAGCATTTT
TRBD1,TRBJ1-2,-,TRBV2,CASSEVGGAVYGYTF,TGTGCCAGCAGTGAAGTAGGGGGCGCGGTGTATGGCTACACCTTC
-,TRBJ2-5,-,TRBV2,CASSEQRGWETQYF,TGTGCCAGCAGTGAACAACGGGGATGGGAGACCCAGTACTTC
TRBD2,TRBJ2-3,-,TRBV28,CASRGLAGTDTQYF,TGTGCCAGCAGGGGACTAGCGGGAACAGATACGCAGTATTTT
TRBD2,TRBJ2-1,-,TRBV5-4,CAPGGTSGHEQFF,TGTGCCCCCGGCGGGACTAGCGGACATGAGCAGTTCTTC
-,TRBJ1-1,-,TRBV6-5,CASSSPGAFPEAFF,TGTGCCAGCAGTAGCCCTGGGGCATTCCCTGAAGCTTTCTTT
-,TRBJ1-1,-,TRBV6-5,CASSWGLEAFF,TGTGCCAGCAGTTGGGGCCTTGAAGCTTTCTTT
TRBD1,TRBJ1-2,-,TRBV6-1,CASSRTERGPNTF,TGTGCCAGCTCCCGGACAGAGAGGGGGCCTAACACCTTC
TRBD1,TRBJ1-5,-,TRBV5-6,CASSYRGSGQPQHF,TGTGCCAGCAGCTACAGGGGTTCTGGTCAGCCCCAGCATTTT
-,TRBJ2-7,-,TRBV6-5,CASSYSTGGPYEQYF,TGTGCCAGCAGTTACTCAACCGGGGGTCCGTACGAGCAGTACTTC
TRBD1,TRBJ1-1,-,TRBV6-4,CASRSWDRGATEAFF,TGTGCCAGCAGATCATGGGACAGGGGTGCCACTGAAGCTTTCTTT
TRBD1,TRBJ2-3,-,TRBV29-1,CSVGTQGADTQYF,TGCAGCGTTGGGACACAGGGGGCAGATACGCAGTATTTT
-,TRBJ2-1,-,TRBV6-4,CASSDRDSNEQFF,TGTGCCAGCAGTGACCGAGATTCAAATGAGCAGTTCTTC
-,TRBJ1-5,once,TRBV14,CASSQSGVSQPQHF,TGTGCCAGCAGCCAATCGGGGGTGAGCCAGCCCCAGCATTTT
-,TRBJ1-4,-,TRBV11-2,CASTLGGEGEKLFF,TGTGCCAGCACCCTAGGGGGGGAGGGTGAAAAACTGTTTTTT
-,TRBJ1-1,-,TRBV5-1,CASSFQGNTEAFF,TGCGCCAGCAGCTTCCAGGGGAACACTGAAGCTTTCTTT
-,TRBJ1-5,-,TRBV7-2,CASSLPGGGTWSNQPQHF,TGTGCCAGCAGCTTACCGGGGGGGGGAACTTGGAGCAATCAGCCCCAGCATTTT
TRBD2,TRBJ2-7,-,TRBV18,CASSPWEGTEQYF,TGTGCCAGCTCCCCTTGGGAGGGCACCGAGCAGTACTTC
TRBD1,TRBJ1-5,-,TRBV27,CASSGTGGIRQPQHF,TGTGCCAGCAGCGGGACAGGGGGCATTCGTCAGCCCCAGCATTTT
TRBD1,TRBJ1-2,-,TRBV7-2,CASSLSDRVYGYTF,TGTGCCAGCAGCTTATCCGACAGGGTATATGGCTACACCTTC
TRBD2,TRBJ2-7,-,TRBV28,CASIGSGTSGSEQYF,TGTGCCAGCATTGGGTCAGGGACTAGCGGGTCTGAGCAGTACTTC
-,TRBJ2-7,-,TRBV5-5,CASSLQGHPDYEQYF,TGTGCCAGCAGCTTGCAGGGACATCCAGACTACGAGCAGTACTTC
-,TRBJ1-5,-,TRBV6-1,CASSANIGQYRPQHF,TGTGCCAGCAGTGCCAATATAGGACAGTACCGGCCCCAGCATTTT
-,TRBJ1-4,-,TRBV6-5,CASSPRQANEKLFF,TGTGCCAGCAGTCCGAGACAGGCAAATGAAAAACTGTTTTTT
-,TRBJ2-3,-,TRBV5-1,CASSSESLTDTQYF,TGCGCCAGCAGCTCGGAGAGTCTCACAGATACGCAGTATTTT
TRBD2,TRBJ2-3,-,TRBV7-2,CASSLLAEGADTQYF,TGTGCCAGCAGCCTACTAGCGGAGGGAGCAGATACGCAGTATTTT
-,TRBJ1-4,-,TRBV5-1,CASSSRVDEKLFF,TGCGCCAGCAGCTCCAGGGTCGATGAAAAACTGTTTTTT
-,TRBJ2-7,-,TRBV4-1,CASSQEFRPSSYEQYF,TGCGCCAGCAGCCAAGAGTTTAGGCCTAGCTCCTACGAGCAGTACTTC
TRBD1,TRBJ1-6,-,TRBV19,CASSTRQGVSNSPLHF,TGTGCCAGTAGTACCCGACAGGGTGTATCGAATTCACCCCTCCACTTT
-,TRBJ1-5,-,TRBV9,CASSVDAYSNQPQHF,TGTGCCAGCAGCGTAGATGCGTATAGCAATCAGCCCCAGCATTTT
-,TRBJ1-5,-,TRBV28,CATRGGRGGPQHF,TGTGCCACCCGAGGAGGGAGGGGGGGGCCCCAGCATTTT
TRBD2,TRBJ2-5,-,TRBV4-2,CASSLQQGLGAETQYF,TGTGCCAGCAGCCTCCAGCAGGGACTAGGGGCGGAGACCCAGTACTTC
-,TRBJ2-7,-,TRBV10-3,CAISEGRASYEQYF,TGTGCCATCAGTGAGGGGCGGGCCTCCTACGAGCAGTACTTC
-,TRBJ2-3,-,TRBV7-8,CASSRGPGAGDTQYF,TGTGCCAGCAGCCGGGGCCCAGGGGCGGGAGATACGCAGTATTTT
TRBD1,TRBJ2-3,-,TRBV6-5,CASSSGTASTDTQYF,TGTGCCAGCAGTTCCGGGACAGCAAGCACAGATACGCAGTATTTT
TRBD1,TRBJ1-2,-,TRBV25-1,CASSEPGQGVVYGYTF,TGTGCCAGCAGTGAACCGGGACAGGGGGTAGTCTATGGCTACACCTTC
TRBD1,TRBJ1-1,-,TRBV2,CASWDGVTGGPAMNTEAFF,TGTGCCAGCTGGGACGGGGTTACAGGGGGGCCCGCCATGAACACTGAAGCTTTCTTT
-,TRBJ2-2,-,TRBV9,CASSVRAGELFF,TGTGCCAGCAGCGTCAGGGCCGGGGAGCTGTTTTTT
TRBD2,TRBJ2-7,once,TRBV30,CAWRISGRVSYEQYF,TGTGCCTGGAGAATTAGCGGGAGGGTTAGCTACGAGCAGTACTTC